Listed here are 27 T cell receptor beta chains from one sample, sequenced in a study of cytomegalovirus exposure and HLA in healthy donors. PCR involved 60 Vbeta and 13 Jbeta primers. Assay used: immunoSEQ multiplex PCR; TCRdb lists only in-frame clones, some missing. The listing records about 72,000 clones. Sample: PBMCs. These receptors all come from a woman aged 40-49 years in good health and CMV-seropositive.

The chain joins TRBV15 to TRBJ2-3; 8 bases line up with TRBD2. The CDR3 spans 15 residues. Unmatched junction bases numbered 6, after V lost 1 base and J lost 6 bases. Germline CDR1 reads LNHNV; CDR2 reads YYDKDF (reference sequence). CDR3 bases: TGTGCCACCAGCAGAGCGCGGGGGGCGTCGGATACGCAGTATTTT. It codes for CATSRARGASDTQYF.

V gene TRBV10-3 combines with J gene TRBJ1-1; D remains unclear. V lost 3 bases and J 2 bases, leaving 13 bases between the germline ends. The CDR3 spans 15 residues. Per germline, CDR1 ENHRY and CDR2 SYGVKD. This CDR3 is CAISDSGNSNTEAFF. The CDR3 region has the DNA TGTGCCATCAGTGATTCCGGGAACAGTAACACTGAAGCTTTCTTT.

The rearrangement uses TRBV9 and TRBJ2-5; 9 bases are shared with TRBD2. The V segment lost 5 bases and the J segment 3 bases; nucleotides outside the gene matches: 14. The CDR3 runs to 17 residues. Germline CDR1 SGDLS, CDR2 YYNGEE. The CDR3 DNA reads TGTGCCAGCAGAACACAATCTAGCGGGGAACCAAAAGAGACCCAGTACTTC. Translated: CASRTQSSGEPKETQYF. Combining the CDR3 with reference TRBV9 and TRBJ2-5 gives the whole variable domain DSGVTQTPKHLITATGQRVTLRCSPRSGDLSVYWYQQSLDQGLQFLIQYYNGEERAKGNILERFSAQQFPDLHSELNLSSLELGDSALYFCASRTQSSGEPKETQYFGPGTRLLVL.

The chain is built from TRBV2 and TRBJ2-3; TRBD2 is a possible D gene (6 bases). There are 15 residues in the CDR3. Germline CDR1 reads SNHLY; CDR2 reads FYNNEI. V was pared by 5 bases and J by 0 bases, with 12 bases between. The CDR3 sequence is CASSSPGTSTDTQYF. Here the CDR3 DNA reads TGTGCCAGCAGTTCACCCGGGACTAGCACAGATACGCAGTATTTT.

V and J are TRBV5-1 and TRBJ2-3; TRBD2 agrees at 13 bases. This CDR3 is 16 amino acids long. Per germline, CDR1 SGHRS and CDR2 YFSETQ. Trimming took 4 bases from V and 8 from J; bases not matched to a gene: 10. The CDR3 sequence is CASSQGLAGLLGTQYF. The DNA for the CDR3 is TGCGCCAGCAGCCAGGGACTAGCGGGATTGCTGGGTACGCAGTATTTT.

V is TRBV10-3 and J is TRBJ2-3, with D unresolved. The V and J ends lost 2 bases and 2 bases respectively, with 17 bases between them. CDR3 size: 17 residues. The V gene's germline CDR1 is ENHRY and CDR2 SYGVKD. CDR3 in amino acids: CAISEGPYSHNTDTQYF. Written as DNA, the CDR3 is TGTGCCATCAGTGAGGGGCCTTACAGCCACAACACAGATACGCAGTATTTT.

The CDR3 DNA reads TGCGCCAGCAGCCTGAAGACAGGGGTGAAAGAGCAGTACTTC. It encodes CASSLKTGVKEQYF. This chain links TRBV4-3 with TRBJ2-7, with 8 bases matching TRBD1. Germline V gives CDR1 LGHNA, CDR2 YSLEER. The trim removed 4 bases at V and 7 bases at J, leaving 9 bases unmatched. The CDR3 totals 14 residues.

The chain combines TRBV5-1 with TRBJ1-1; a possible D gene is TRBD1 (5 bases). V dropped 7 bases and J dropped 4 bases, with 14 bases sitting between them. Germline CDR1 reads SGHRS; CDR2 reads YFSETQ. The CDR3 length is 13 residues. The CDR3 DNA sequence: TGCGCCAGCGGGAGGTCGGGGGGCACTGAAGCTTTCTTT. It encodes CASGRSGGTEAFF.

The rearrangement links TRBV29-1 to TRBJ2-1; 12 positions match TRBD2. Germline V gives CDR1 SQVTM, CDR2 ANQGSEA. The V segment lost 6 bases and the J segment 0 bases; nucleotides outside the gene matches: 6. The CDR3 consists of 16 residues. The CDR3 coding sequence is TGCAGCGTCCCCCTAGCGGGAGGGGTCTCCTACAATGAGCAGTTCTTC. Protein sequence: CSVPLAGGVSYNEQFF.

This chain links TRBV7-8 with TRBJ1-5; D not certain. The CDR3 length is 13 residues. The ends were cut back, 2 bases at V and 5 bases at J, with 7 bases in the middle. Germline CDR1 is SGHVS and CDR2 is FQNEAQ. The CDR3 loop is CASSLRLDQPQHF. Written as DNA, the CDR3 is TGTGCCAGCAGCTTACGGTTGGATCAGCCCCAGCATTTT. The full variable domain, with the rest looked up from reference TRBV7-8 and TRBJ1-5, is GAGVSQSPRYKVAKRGQDVALRCDPISGHVSLFWYQQALGQGPEFLTYFQNEAQLDKSGLPSDRFFAERPEGSVSTLKIQRTQQEDSAVYLCASSLRLDQPQHFGDGTRLSIL.

The chain couples TRBV5-1 to TRBJ1-2; D possibly corresponds to TRBD1 (5 bases). CDR1 SGHRS and CDR2 YFSETQ come from the germline V gene. The CDR3 is 13 amino acids. Trimming left V 4 bases short and J 8 bases short, with 15 bases between. The chain's CDR3 is CASSVTGDLGYTF. The CDR3 DNA sequence: TGCGCCAGCAGCGTTACAGGCGACCTCGGCTACACCTTC.

The chain has TRBV18 and TRBJ1-5, with 7 bases fitting TRBD1. Germline CDR1 is KGHSH and CDR2 is LQKENI. This CDR3 has 15 amino acids. With 3 bases clipped from V and 3 bases from J, the junction kept 5 bases outside the gene matches. The CDR3 is CASSPSDRDNQPQHF. CDR3 sequence (DNA): TGTGCCAGCTCACCCTCAGACAGGGACAATCAGCCCCAGCATTTT.

The CDR3 DNA reads as TGTGCCAGCAGCCCAACTGCAACGAGCTCCTACGAGCAGTACTTC. This translates into CASSPTATSSYEQYF. The V call is TRBV6-1, the J call TRBJ2-7, with unresolved D. Trimming removed 6 bases from V and 0 bases from J, with 15 bases in between. The CDR3 extends over 15 amino acids. The germline V gene encodes CDR1 MNHNS and CDR2 SASEGT.

V is TRBV28 and J is TRBJ1-2; D is perhaps TRBD1 (5 bases). Looked up from germline, CDR1 is MDHEN and CDR2 is SYDVKM. V was trimmed by 6 bases and J by 6 bases, leaving 11 bases between them. The CDR3 is made up of 12 amino acids. The CDR3 DNA reads as TGTGCCAGCAGCCAGGGAGGCCATGGCTACACCTTC. This translates into CASSQGGHGYTF.

The chain uses TRBV27 and TRBJ1-5; D is perhaps TRBD1 (6 bases). The germline V gene has CDR1 MNHEY and CDR2 SMNVEV (reference sequence). The CDR3 runs 16 residues. V lost 4 bases to trimming and J lost 7 bases, with 20 bases between them. Here the CDR3 DNA reads TGTGCCAGCAGTTCACTTACAGGGTCCTGGGGCCAGCCCCAGCATTTT. Its translation: CASSSLTGSWGQPQHF.

The chain joins TRBV4-1 to TRBJ1-4, with D hard to call. V was cut by 5 bases and J by 1 base, with 17 bases left in between. Germline CDR1 reads MGHRA; CDR2 reads YSYEKL. The length of the CDR3 is 17 residues. The CDR3 coding sequence is TGCGCCAGCAGCACACAACAGTATGTCCTAACTAATGAAAAACTGTTTTTT. Translating gives CASSTQQYVLTNEKLFF.

CDR3 nucleotide sequence: TGTGCCAGCAGCGTAGCCGAGGGGGGGAGCTACGAAAAACTGTTTTTT. Translation: CASSVAEGGSYEKLFF. V usage is TRBV9 and J usage is TRBJ1-4; tentatively, D is TRBD1 (6 bases). The V end lost 0 bases, the J end lost 8 bases, and 17 bases lay between the germline ends. The CDR3 runs 16 residues. Germline CDR1 reads SGDLS; CDR2 reads YYNGEE.

This chain uses TRBV6-4 with TRBJ2-3; unclear D gene. Germline assignment: CDR1 MRHNA and CDR2 SNTAGT. The length of the CDR3 is 13 residues. V lost 4 bases to trimming and J lost 3 bases, with 8 bases between them. The CDR3, as DNA: TGTGCCAGCAGTGCATCGGAGACAGATACGCAGTATTTT. Its translation is CASSASETDTQYF.

The chain recombines TRBV4-1 with TRBJ1-2; TRBD1 might be the D (5 bases). Germline V lookup: CDR1 MGHRA, CDR2 YSYEKL. Trimming stripped 4 bases from V and 4 bases from J, with 13 bases between. The CDR3 contains 14 residues. The CDR3 here is CASSLLQVGYGYTF. The CDR3 DNA is TGCGCCAGCAGCCTGTTACAGGTTGGCTATGGCTACACCTTC.

This chain connects TRBV10-3 to TRBJ2-7; maybe TRBD2 (5 bases). Germline lookup yields CDR1 ENHRY and CDR2 SYGVKD. This CDR3 is built from 14 residues. Trimming removed 2 bases from V and 3 bases from J, with 11 bases in between. The CDR3 region has the DNA TGTGCCATCAGTGAGGAGGGCAGGTTCTACGAGCAGTACTTC. This codes for CAISEEGRFYEQYF.

CDR3 residues: CASSPTRGNEQFF. As DNA, the CDR3 is TGTGCCAGCAGCCCTACCCGGGGGAATGAGCAGTTCTTC. The V call is TRBV7-3, the J call TRBJ2-1; D might be TRBD2 (6 bases). The CDR3 has 13 residues. The germline V gene encodes CDR1 SGHTA and CDR2 FQGTGA. The V end was cut by 5 bases, the J end by 7 bases, with 12 bases between.

This chain joins TRBV19 and TRBJ2-1; 9 nucleotides align to TRBD2. Looked up from germline, CDR1 is LNHDA and CDR2 is SQIVND (reference sequence). This CDR3 has 14 amino acids. J was trimmed by 8 bases and V by 5 bases; bases with no gene match: 7. The DNA of the CDR3 is TGTGCCAGTAGTCCTCTAGCGGGATTGGATGAGCAGTTCTTC. It codes for CASSPLAGLDEQFF.

The V gene is TRBV9, the J gene TRBJ2-7; D is ambiguous. This CDR3 spans 12 amino acids. Germline loops: CDR1 SGDLS, CDR2 YYNGEE. Trimming took 7 bases from V and 5 from J, leaving 13 bases between them. CDR3 sequence reads: CASCGSGHEQYF. The CDR3 DNA reads as TGTGCCAGCTGTGGTTCAGGCCACGAGCAGTACTTC.

This chain uses TRBV27 with TRBJ2-7; 9 bases map to TRBD2. The CDR3 extends over 14 amino acids. Germline trimming cut 0 bases from V and 6 bases from J; bases unmatched to any gene: 3. Germline CDR1 reads MNHEY; CDR2 reads SMNVEV (reference sequence). The CDR3 coding sequence is TGTGCCAGCAGTTTATCGCGGGGGGGCGGCGAGCAGTACTTC. This sequence encodes CASSLSRGGGEQYF.

The chain uses TRBV10-3 and TRBJ1-6, with a tentative D call TRBD1 (6 bases). Germline CDR1 is ENHRY and CDR2 is SYGVKD. This CDR3 spans 15 amino acids. V was shortened by 6 bases and J by 9 bases, with 18 bases between the two germline ends. For the CDR3, the DNA is TGTGCCATCAGGGACAGAGCCTCAGGGAGTTCACCCCTCCACTTT. Amino acids: CAIRDRASGSSPLHF.

The chain combines TRBV4-1 with TRBJ1-6; D perhaps matches TRBD1 (5 bases). CDR3 length: 16 amino acids. CDR1 is MGHRA, CDR2 YSYEKL, per germline. V was clipped by 0 bases and J by 6 bases, with 12 bases between them. The CDR3 is CASSQDMGQPNSPLHF. The CDR3 DNA sequence: TGCGCCAGCAGCCAAGATATGGGGCAGCCTAATTCACCCCTCCACTTT.

The V call is TRBV2, the J call TRBJ2-4, with D tentatively TRBD2 (6 bases). Germline assignment: CDR1 SNHLY and CDR2 FYNNEI. The CDR3 runs 12 residues. The V gene lost 6 bases and the J gene lost 8 bases, with 11 bases spanning the gap. The DNA of the CDR3 is TGTGCCAGCAGGTCTACGGGAGACATTCAGTACTTC. As protein: CASRSTGDIQYF.